This TCR beta chain was observed in a study of shared clonotypes between healthy human individuals. For the study at large: The study enrolled two women and three men aged 18 to 49.

This CDR3 comprises 14 residues. Libraries were prepared by immunoSEQ multiplex PCR; TCRdb keeps only in-frame clonotypes and omits some of them. The table shows roughly 1,100,000 clones, with about 74% occurring only once. Splitting of CD4+ cells produced CD45RA+ naive and CD45RA-negative memory subsets. The chain joins TRBV21-1 to TRBJ2-5; the listed D gene, TRBD1, was not tested against the DNA. TRBV21-1 is annotated as a pseudogene. The receptor was derived from a man between 18 and 29 years old in good health. The sequenced material came from memory CD4+ T cells sorted from blood. Stated subset: CD45RA-negative fraction. The CDR3 DNA reads TGTGCCAGCAGCAACAGGGGTGAGGAGGAGACCCAGTACTTC. Translating gives CASSNRGEEETQYF.